This is a list of T cell receptor beta chains from one sample in a study of blood T cells in healthy people across ages. Via MiXCR, TCRdb re-called the 5' RACE reads, giving one row per CDR3 protein. Seen here are about 1.5 million distinct CDR3 sequences, about 45% observed once, and the top ten hold 4%. Sequencing used blood. These TCRs come from a woman aged 18-35 years in good health. The CDR3 runs from the conserved cysteine through the conserved F or W. A D gene is named only where the DNA matches it firmly. Expanded clones get a size class; other rows say once, few or many, or leave the size out.

d_gene,v_gene,abundance,j_gene,CDR3nt,CDR3aa
.,TRBV3-1,.,TRBJ1-2,TGTGCCAGCAGCCAAGCGGCAGACCTCTATGGCTACACCTTC,CASSQAADLYGYTF
.,TRBV7-9,.,TRBJ1-1,TGTGCCAGCACCCTTCTGAACTTTGAAGCTTTCTTT,CASTLLNFEAFF
TRBD2,TRBV5-1,few,TRBJ2-1,TGCGCCAGCCTTTCGATAGCGGGGGGGCGGAATGAGCAGTTCTTC,CASLSIAGGRNEQFF
.,TRBV13,.,TRBJ2-7,TGTGCCAGCAGCAAGACTACGCTCTCCTACGAGCAGTACTTC,CASSKTTLSYEQYF
TRBD1,TRBV29-1,.,TRBJ2-6,TGCAGCGCACAGGGGATTGGGGCCAACGTCCTGACTTTC,CSAQGIGANVLTF
.,TRBV6-2/TRBV6-3,few,TRBJ2-5,TGTGCCAGCAGTTACTGGCTTCAAGAGACCCAGTACTTC,CASSYWLQETQYF
.,TRBV7-8,few,TRBJ2-7,TGTGCCAGCAGCAGCCGGGACCCCGCCTCCTACGAGCAGTACTTC,CASSSRDPASYEQYF
TRBD2,TRBV24-1,.,TRBJ2-2,TGTGCCACCAGTGATTTGATAGCGGGCCCCGGGGAGCTGTTTTTT,CATSDLIAGPGELFF
TRBD1,TRBV9,.,TRBJ2-2,TGTGCCAGCAGCGTATCCGGGACAGGGGCGAACACCGGGGAGCTGTTTTTT,CASSVSGTGANTGELFF
TRBD1,TRBV20-1,.,TRBJ2-5,TGCAGTGCTAGAGCTAACAGGGGAGAGACCCAGTACTTC,CSARANRGETQYF
.,TRBV20-1,.,TRBJ1-2,TGCAGTGCTAGTCCAGGGCCCCGGCACAACTATGGCTACACCTTC,CSASPGPRHNYGYTF
.,TRBV27,few,TRBJ2-4,TGTGCCAGCAGTTTAAGTCTGGGGGCGGCCAAAAACATTCAGTACTTC,CASSLSLGAAKNIQYF
TRBD1,TRBV25-1,.,TRBJ1-2,TGTGCCAGCAGTGAATATGCCAGGGGGCTGGGTGGCTACACCTTC,CASSEYARGLGGYTF
.,TRBV9,.,TRBJ1-5,TGTGCCAGCAGCGTAGGTCCCCAAACCAATCAGCCCCAGCATTTT,CASSVGPQTNQPQHF
.,TRBV27,.,TRBJ1-2,TGTGCCAGCAGTTTATCTACAGGAAAGAGGGCAAACTATGGCTACACCTTC,CASSLSTGKRANYGYTF
.,TRBV10-3,.,TRBJ2-7,TGTGCCATCAGTGAGATACAGGGCTACGAGCAGTACTTC,CAISEIQGYEQYF
TRBD1,TRBV7-9,few,TRBJ2-1,TGTGCCAGCATGCCGGGACAGGGGGACAATGAGCAGTTCTTC,CASMPGQGDNEQFF
.,TRBV2,.,TRBJ2-3,TGTGCCAGCAGTGGAGGCGGGGGCCCCACAGATACGCAGTATTTT,CASSGGGGPTDTQYF
.,TRBV7-2,few,TRBJ2-7,TGTGCCAGCGCATCTCCTTACGAGCAGTACTTC,CASASPYEQYF
TRBD1,TRBV13,.,TRBJ1-6,TGTGCCAGCAGCTTAGGGGGCCAGGGGGTTAATTCACCCCTCCACTTT,CASSLGGQGVNSPLHF
.,TRBV12-3/TRBV12-4,.,TRBJ2-1,TGTGCCAGAAGTCCGGAGGGGCCCTACAATGAGCAGTTCTTC,CARSPEGPYNEQFF
.,TRBV2,.,TRBJ2-5,TGTGCCAGCAGGAGACCGCCTCAAGAGACCCAGTACTTC,CASRRPPQETQYF
.,TRBV12-3/TRBV12-4,few,TRBJ2-7,TGTGCCAGCAGTTTCGACAGAAACTCCTACGAGCAGTACTTC,CASSFDRNSYEQYF
.,TRBV4-2,many,TRBJ1-5,TGTGCCAGCAGCCAAGATTGGCGGCAGCCCCAGCATTTT,CASSQDWRQPQHF
TRBD1,TRBV4-1,many,TRBJ1-5,TGCGCCAGCAGCCAAGAAGGACAGGGTGACCAGCCCCAGCATTTT,CASSQEGQGDQPQHF
.,TRBV20-1,.,TRBJ2-7,TGCAGTGCTAGAGTGCAGGACATATCCTACGAGCAGTACTTC,CSARVQDISYEQYF
.,TRBV3-1,.,TRBJ1-2,TGTGCCAGCAGCCAAGTTTTCGAGGGGACCTATGGCTACACCTTC,CASSQVFEGTYGYTF
.,TRBV20-1,few,TRBJ2-7,TGCAGTGCTAGCTTCGGTAGGGTCTACGAGCAGTACTTC,CSASFGRVYEQYF
.,TRBV7-9,.,TRBJ2-7,TGTGCCAGCAGCCCAAGCATCCAGCAGTACTTC,CASSPSIQQYF